These 9 T cell receptor beta chains share one sample of origin, sequenced in a study of blood T cell repertoires in COVID-19. The protocol was immunoSEQ multiplex PCR, while the TCRdb copy is restricted to in-frame clones and leaves out a portion. This table has hundreds of thousands of clones, approximately 80% appearing once. The material sequenced was peripheral blood. The receptors were sampled from an older man with acute or convalescent COVID-19.

This clone was seen more than once but under ten times. This sequence joins TRBV4-1 and TRBJ1-4; TRBD1 agrees at 9 bases. CDR1 is MGHRA and CDR2 is YSYEKL in the germline V gene. The J segment lost 7 bases and the V segment lost 4 bases, leaving 16 bases of the junction unmatched. This CDR3 is 18 amino acids long. Here the CDR3 reads CASSPKRDTGTGTEKLFF. Here the CDR3 DNA reads TGCGCCAGCAGCCCGAAGCGAGATACCGGGACAGGGACTGAAAAACTGTTTTTT.

This clone was observed a handful of times. The gene calls are TRBV18 and TRBJ2-7; D may be TRBD1 (5 bases). CDR3 size: 15 residues. V lost 1 base and J lost 0, with 10 bases in between. In germline, CDR1 is KGHSH, CDR2 LQKENI. The CDR3, as DNA: TGTGCCAGCTCACCACGGAGTCAGGGCTCCTACGAGCAGTACTTC. It is translated as CASSPRSQGSYEQYF.

The chain has TRBV6-5 and TRBJ1-1; D call uncertain. The CDR3 has 13 residues. Trimming shortened V by 5 bases and J by 1 base, and 8 bases separated the two germline ends. The V gene's germline CDR1 is MNHEY and CDR2 SVGAGI. The CDR3 nucleotides are TGTGCCAGCAGTACTGTCCCGAACACTGAAGCTTTCTTT. Protein product: CASSTVPNTEAFF.

This clone was seen a single time. This chain joins TRBV5-6 and TRBJ2-7; 7 bases line up with TRBD1. The CDR3 consists of 16 residues. J gave up 4 bases and V 4 bases, and 14 bases lay outside the gene matches. CDR1 and CDR2 (germline): SGHDT, YYEEEE. The DNA of the CDR3 is TGTGCCAGCAGCGCCTACCCGGGACAGAAGAAGTACGAGCAGTACTTC. This encodes CASSAYPGQKKYEQYF.

The chain has TRBV3-1 (or the pseudogene TRBV3-2) and TRBJ1-4; 9 bases line up with TRBD1. CDR1 LGHDT and CDR2 YNNKEL come from the germline V gene (reference sequence). The CDR3 extends over 15 amino acids. V shed 5 bases and J 7 bases; nucleotides not matched to a gene: 8. This CDR3 reads CASSSSGTGSEKLFF. For the CDR3, the DNA is TGTGCCAGCAGCTCAAGCGGGACAGGGAGTGAAAAACTGTTTTTT.

The chain uses TRBV3-1 (or the pseudogene TRBV3-2) and TRBJ2-7; perhaps TRBD1 as D (6 bases). Trimming pared 3 bases from V and 3 bases from J, leaving 30 bases between. This CDR3 has 20 residues. The V gene's germline CDR1 is LGHDT and CDR2 YNNKEL (reference sequence). Written as DNA, the CDR3 is TGTGCCAGCAGCCACCCTACCGAGGGGGTCCGCGAGACGGGTGTCTACGAGCAGTACTTC. Amino acids: CASSHPTEGVRETGVYEQYF.

V is TRBV13 and J is TRBJ2-2; perhaps TRBD2 as D (6 bases). Trimming stripped 6 bases from V and 5 bases from J, with 16 bases between. CDR3 length equals 15 residues. Germline V gene lookup returns CDR1 PRHDT and CDR2 FYEKMQ (reference sequence). CDR3 coding DNA: TGTGCCAGCAGAGTGAGGAGGGGTCGGACCGGGGAGCTGTTTTTT. It specifies CASRVRRGRTGELFF.

The rearrangement uses TRBV14 and TRBJ1-5; D is undetermined. This CDR3 contains 15 residues. Germline CDR1 SGHDN, CDR2 FVKESK. V dropped 3 bases and J dropped 2 bases, with 11 bases sitting between them. The CDR3 region is CASSHVDFRNQPQHF. CDR3 nucleotides: TGTGCCAGCAGCCATGTAGATTTTCGCAATCAGCCCCAGCATTTT.

This clone was recorded only once. The chain has TRBV5-1 and TRBJ1-2; D gene ambiguous. Germline V gives CDR1 SGHRS, CDR2 YFSETQ. CDR3 length: 15 residues. Between the trimmed V and J ends, which lost 1 base and 8 bases, there was a span of 18 bases. The CDR3 DNA reads as TGCGCCAGCAGCTTGCACTCTCTGCGGCTTAACGGCTACACCTTC. Its protein is CASSLHSLRLNGYTF.